The present entry profiles one T cell receptor beta chain with its context. This clonotype was found a few times. Its binding antigen is unknown. No per-base quality is available; no much larger clone lies one base away. This entry comes from a study of identical twins (dated by TCRdb to the mid-2010s). About the study as a whole: The study deep-sequenced TCR alpha and beta repertoires from monozygotic twins, unrelated adults of various ages and cord blood to test whether fetal clonotypes persist. To rule out contamination, replicate twin experiments were performed at different times with different library preparation protocols. The study at large found these results: A weaker excess of twin sharing was found in beta out-of-frame sequences because the signal-to-noise ratio was lowered by fewer shared sequences. Fewer insertions were carried by abundant cord blood beta clonotypes, a similar but weaker trend appeared in young adult naive repertoires, and no such trend appeared in memory repertoires. Zero-insertion analyses could be partly confounded by invariant T cells such as MAIT and iNKT, although diverse VJ usage argued against such confounding for most clonotypes. Out-of-frame TCR alpha sharing in monozygotic twins was systematically underestimated by recombination models, whereas sharing between unrelated individuals was in agreement with the recombination models. Compared with coincidental sharing between unrelated individuals, out-of-frame TCR alpha sequences shared between twins showed an excess of sequences with low generation probability. Because the same donors could not be followed over many years, the conclusions relied on cross-sectional statistical analysis.

The library relied on 5' RACE. This sample was sequenced with an Illumina HiSeq 2000. A universal primer binding site was introduced by template switching, and a unique molecular identifier was present in the final cDNA, enabling accurate counting of TCR cDNA molecules. First-strand cDNA for TCR alpha and beta chains was synthesized from specific primers in the conserved constant-segment region. To control for contamination, every cDNA library carried two barcodes: a SMART-Mk sample barcode plus Illumina barcodes. TruSeq adapter sequences, together with Illumina sample barcodes, were added in two successive PCR steps. The Illumina HiSeq platform was used with custom primers to sequence TCR alpha and beta cDNA libraries. From the authors' description of their analysis: MiGEC was used to process raw reads and extract unique molecular identifiers, and MiXCR was used to find CDR3 positions. Recombination models were inferred per individual with the repgenHMM and IGoR tools using an EM algorithm. Shared clonotype analysis was performed with the tcR package in R, normalizing sharing by the product of cloneset sizes. To study raw recombination free of thymic and clonal selection effects, out-of-frame nonproductive sequences were analyzed. The raw public reads went through TCRdb reprocessing: fastp at Q25, MiXCR clone calling, in-frame beta chains kept. Rows matching on CDR3 protein sequence are summarized as one entry with the most common DNA and genes. TCRdb's processing, not the authors', yielded these V and J calls. This sample lists 400,000 to 550,000 distinct CDR3 sequences; around 20% were detected once. The top ten hold about 0.99% of the sample.

All donors were healthy Caucasians. The twin cohort comprised three pairs of female monozygotic twins, all aged roughly 18 to 29 years. Positive isolation kits from Invitrogen were used to isolate the CD4+ and CD8+ T cell populations. For this chain, trimming is 6 bases at the V end and 6 bases at the J end, and the number of junction bases without a gene match is 6. The CDR3 holds 13 amino acids from the cysteine to the phenylalanine. The retained sequence is limited to the CDR3, 39 bases, with the frame set at the first base. CDR1 DFQATT and CDR2 SNEGSKA are derived from the germline V gene (reference sequence). These data also featured in a second study, about T cells expressing NK-cell markers. The second study, in turn, reports: About 8 donors provided sorted CD3+CD56+NKG2C+, CD3+CD56+NKG2C- and CD3+CD56-NKG2C+ T-cell subsets, whose TCR beta-chain repertoires were profiled. Among the eight sequenced donors, seven were HCMV-seropositive and one was HCMV-seronegative. To restrict sorting to alphabetaTCR-expressing T cells, an anti-gammadeltaTCR antibody was added in several experiments. In over five donors, the dominant CD3+CD56+NKG2C+ clonotypes were among the top 10 CD8+ clonotypes and accounted for about 1.0-7.5% of CD8+ T cells. Those dominant clonotypes were again the most abundant among CD3+CD56-NKG2C+ cells in four donors, at about 25-65%. It remained unclear whether the expanded NKG2C-expressing T cell clones were specific for HCMV antigens. The study sequenced eight donors, all healthy volunteers chosen at random: three men and five women. HCMV serostatus was determined by detecting HCMV-specific IgG in serum with a commercial ELISA kit. Reads were demultiplexed and grouped by UMI with MIGEC, and clonotypes were assembled and quantified with MiTCR. To exclude erroneous sequences, only TCR cDNA sequences supported by at least two reads were retained. The tcR package was used for downstream repertoire analysis, and clonotypes were matched across fractions by CDR3 nucleotide sequence plus V segment. VDJmatch was used to annotate antigen specificity against VDJdb, with one amino acid substitution in CDR3 permitted.

The sequencing sample was made of CD4+ T cells sorted from blood. The chain couples TRBV20-1 to TRBJ2-1; the junction holds 9 bases that match TRBD2. This sequence originates from a woman aged 18 to 35 in good health. DNA sequence: TGCAGTGCCTCGCCGGGACTAGCCAATGAGCAGTTCTTC. It translates to CSASPGLANEQFF.